This entry lists 21 T cell receptor beta chains sequenced from one sample in a study of tumor and adjacent non-tumor tissue in lung cancer. This sample's RNA came from whole unsorted tissue. Three rounds of nested PCR, following a modified ARM-PCR protocol, produced the TCRbeta library. MiXCR, applied by TCRdb to the multiplex PCR reads, yields one record per CDR3 protein. The sample yields about 93,000 distinct CDR3 sequences, less than 75% seen once. What was sequenced was lung tumor tissue. The receptor source for this set is a man aged 60 to 69 with non-small cell lung cancer.

Ten or more counts support this clonotype. The gene calls are TRBV7-8 and TRBJ2-5; D is unclear. V was clipped by 1 base and J by 4 bases, with 7 bases between them. Germline CDR1 is SGHVS and CDR2 is FQNEAQ. The CDR3 covers 13 residues. The CDR3 coding sequence is TGTGCCAGCAGCTTAGATGTCAGAGAGACCCAGTACTTC. Translation gives CASSLDVRETQYF.

In its sample, this clonotype was seen a few times. The chain uses TRBV11-3 and TRBJ1-1; D not resolved. Trimming took off 0 bases at V and 10 bases at J, with 12 bases between the two ends. The germline gives CDR1 SGHNT, CDR2 YENEEA. The CDR3 is 13 residues long. The CDR3 is CASSLDAWEVAFF. The CDR3 DNA reads TGTGCCAGCAGCTTAGATGCCTGGGAGGTAGCTTTCTTT.

To note about this clonotype: In this CDR3 the conserved last residue, phenylalanine or tryptophan, is missing, so a read error is likely. The chain has TRBV4-3 and TRBJ2-7, with 9 bases lining up with TRBD1. The CDR3 runs 15 residues. Germline V gives CDR1 LGHNA, CDR2 YSLEER. Unmatched junction bases numbered 7, after V lost 6 bases and J lost 1 base. The CDR3: CASRSDRGGSYEQYL. For the CDR3, the DNA is TGCGCCAGCAGATCGGACAGGGGAGGTTCCTACGAGCAGTACTTA.

This rearrangement joins TRBV7-9 to TRBJ2-5, with 12 bases fitting TRBD2. The CDR3 loop spans 16 amino acids. J lost 1 base, V lost 4 bases, and 4 bases had no gene match. Germline V gene sequence: CDR1 SEHNR, CDR2 FQNEAQ (reference sequence). This chain's CDR3 is CASSSWTSGTQETQYF. CDR3 DNA: TGTGCCAGCAGCTCTTGGACTAGCGGGACCCAAGAGACCCAGTACTTC.

This clonotype has a single count. The J gene is TRBJ2-3, the V gene TRBV6-5; 7 bases are shared with TRBD1. The ends lost 4 bases at V and 1 base at J; junction bases unmatched: 8. The CDR3 length is 16 residues. Looked up from germline, CDR1 is MNHEY and CDR2 is SVGAGI. The CDR3 here is CASSSTRGGCTDTQYF. In DNA, the CDR3 is TGTGCCAGCAGTTCCACAAGAGGGGGCTGCACAGATACGCAGTATTTT.

The sample holds many counts of this clonotype. The chain links TRBV6-1 to TRBJ1-2; D is possibly TRBD1 (6 bases). The germline V gene encodes CDR1 MNHNS and CDR2 SASEGT. Trimming took 1 base from V and 4 from J, leaving 7 bases between them. CDR3 size: 13 residues. The DNA for the CDR3 is TGTGCCAGCAGTGAAGGGACAGTCTATGGCTACACCTTC. Translated, it gives CASSEGTVYGYTF.

This clonotype was observed at least ten times. The V call is TRBV12-3 or TRBV12-4, the J call TRBJ1-2, with D perhaps matching TRBD1 (6 bases). V lost 4 bases and J lost 7, with 13 bases in between. This CDR3 has 13 residues. CDR3 sequence (DNA): TGTGCCAGCAGTTCGGGGGGGCTAATTGGCTACACCTTC. Translation: CASSSGGLIGYTF.

J is TRBJ1-6 and V is TRBV7-2, with 9 bases fitting TRBD1. In germline, CDR1 is SGHTA, CDR2 FQGNSA. The CDR3 consists of 16 residues. Germline trimming cut 1 base from V and 10 bases from J; bases unmatched to any gene: 8. CDR3 nucleotides: TGTGCCAGCAGCTTAGGGGAACAGGGGGCGCAATCACCCCTCCACTTT. Translated: CASSLGEQGAQSPLHF.

The rearrangement uses TRBV7-2 and TRBJ2-7; TRBD1 aligns across 7 bases. The CDR3 runs to 13 residues. Germline loops: CDR1 SGHTA, CDR2 FQGNSA. V lost 5 bases to trimming and J lost 3 bases; unmatched junction nucleotides: 4. The DNA of the CDR3 is TGTGCCAGCAGCGGGGACAGATACTACGAGCAGTACTTC. This codes for CASSGDRYYEQYF.

This clonotype was recorded only once. A junction end diverges from the germline sequence, so it may reflect a read error. The V call is TRBV12-3 or TRBV12-4, the J call TRBJ2-3, with 7 positions matching TRBD2. The CDR3 is 14 residues long. CDR3 in amino acids: CASSLSSGTETQYF. CDR3 coding DNA: TGTGCCAGTAGTTTGTCTAGCGGCACAGAAACGCAGTATTTT.

This clonotype came up many times. The V and J genes are TRBV28 and TRBJ1-1, with D hard to call. The germline gives CDR1 MDHEN, CDR2 SYDVKM. V was clipped by 7 bases and J by 3 bases, with 3 bases between them. This CDR3 comprises 10 residues. The chain's CDR3 is CASKDTEAFF. The CDR3 coding sequence is TGTGCCAGCAAGGACACTGAAGCTTTCTTT. The full variable domain, rest sourced from reference TRBV28 and TRBJ1-1, is DVKVTQSSRYLVKRTGEKVFLECVQDMDHENMFWYRQDPGLGLRLIYFSYDVKMKEKGDIPEGYSVSREKKERFSLILESASTNQTSMYLCASKDTEAFFGQGTRLTVV.

As concerns this clonotype: This clone may be a read error of a much larger clone one base away. The missing conserved phenylalanine or tryptophan at the end of this CDR3 makes a read error likely. This chain joins TRBV29-1 and TRBJ2-7; D tentatively fits TRBD1 or TRBD2 (5 bases each). Germline CDR1 SQVTM, CDR2 ANQGSEA. V lost 6 bases and J 6 bases, leaving 15 bases between the germline ends. The CDR3 loop spans 12 amino acids. Here the CDR3 reads CSVAHAGGEQYS. CDR3 DNA sequence: TGCAGCGTAGCTCACGCTGGGGGCGAGCAGTACTCC.

The rearrangement uses TRBV6-1 and TRBJ2-1; possibly TRBD1 for D (5 bases). CDR1 and CDR2 from the germline V gene are MNHNS and SASEGT. Trimming removed 6 bases from V and 8 bases from J, with 17 bases in between. CDR3 length: 14 amino acids. CDR3 bases: TGTGCCAGCAGACAGGAAAGCTCCTATGATGAGCAGTTCTTC. Translated: CASRQESSYDEQFF.

Many counts were recorded for this clonotype. The J gene is TRBJ2-5, the V gene TRBV7-9; weak D call: TRBD1 (6 bases). Germline CDR1 and CDR2: SEHNR and FQNEAQ (reference sequence). Trimming cost V 5 bases and J 2 bases, with 12 bases left between them. CDR3 length: 14 residues. This CDR3 is CASSPTTGQETQYF. Written as DNA, the CDR3 is TGTGCCAGCAGCCCCACTACAGGGCAAGAGACCCAGTACTTC.

Comments on this clonotype: A much larger clone lies a single base off, so this may be a read error. The J gene is TRBJ2-3, the V gene TRBV5-6; 8 bases are shared with TRBD1. Per germline, CDR1 SGHDT and CDR2 YYEEEE. This CDR3 has 14 amino acids. The DNA for the CDR3 is TGTGCCAGCAGCTTTGGACAGGGCACAGTTACGCAGTATTTT. Protein sequence: CASSFGQGTVTQYF.

This clonotype was seen more than once but under ten times. A much larger clone differs by one base, so this may be a read error. The chain links TRBV7-8 to TRBJ2-7; 7 nucleotides line up with TRBD2. The CDR3 length is 15 residues. Germline V gene sequence: CDR1 SGHVS, CDR2 FQNEAQ. This CDR3 is CASSFVGGRVNERYF. The CDR3 coding sequence is TGTGCCAGCAGCTTCGTGGGCGGGAGAGTCAACGAGCGGTACTTC.

CDR3 nucleotide sequence: TGTGCCAGCAGTTCTTACGGACGGATGAACACTGAAGCTTTCTTT. Amino acids: CASSSYGRMNTEAFF. The chain carries TRBV12-3 or TRBV12-4 and TRBJ1-1; D uncertain. This CDR3 region has 15 residues. Between the trimmed V and J ends, which lost 4 bases and 0 bases, there was a span of 12 bases.

J is TRBJ2-1 and V is TRBV7-3, with 7 bases that match TRBD2. Germline V gene lookup returns CDR1 SGHTA and CDR2 FQGTGA. This CDR3 contains 14 residues. The V and J ends lost 1 base and 9 bases, in that order; junction bases with no gene match: 6. DNA of the CDR3: TGTGCCAGCAGCTTAAACGCGGGAGTCGGTGAGCAGTTCTTC. Protein product: CASSLNAGVGEQFF. Looking up the rest from reference TRBV7-3 and TRBJ2-1 gives the full variable domain: GAGVSQTPSNKVTEKGKYVELRCDPISGHTALYWYRQSLGQGPEFLIYFQGTGAADDSGLPNDRFFAVRPEGSVSTLKIQRTERGDSAVYLCASSLNAGVGEQFFGPGTRLTVL.

This chain links TRBV7-9 with TRBJ2-1, with a weak D call TRBD2 (5 bases). The CDR3 contains 14 residues. Germline V gene data show CDR1 as SEHNR and CDR2 as FQNEAQ (reference sequence). V was clipped by 6 bases and J by 5 bases, with 14 bases between them. CDR3 sequence: CASRIGRGNNEQFF. The CDR3 DNA reads as TGTGCCAGCAGGATAGGGAGAGGGAACAATGAGCAGTTCTTC.

As for this clonotype: The conserved final phenylalanine or tryptophan is absent from the CDR3, which likely points to a read error. CDR3 loop: CASSQSGTGGAETQYL. The CDR3 coding sequence is TGCGCCAGCAGCCAAAGCGGGACAGGGGGTGCAGAGACCCAGTACCTC. The chain carries TRBV5-1 and TRBJ2-5; 11 bases line up with TRBD1. CDR3 length equals 16 residues. V was pared by 4 bases and J by 4 bases, with 9 bases of the junction left unmatched. Germline CDR1 is SGHRS and CDR2 is YFSETQ.

In the case of this clonotype: At one boundary the junction diverges from the germline segment, which might be a read error. V and J are TRBV6-2 or TRBV6-3 and TRBJ2-2, with TRBD2 identical over 7 bases. This CDR3 is built from 15 residues. Per the germline V gene, CDR1 is MNHEY and CDR2 is SVGEGT. CDR3 residues: CASRPLARVSGELFF. The CDR3 coding sequence is TGTGCCAGCAGGCCACTAGCGCGAGTGTCCGGGGAGCTTTTTTTT.